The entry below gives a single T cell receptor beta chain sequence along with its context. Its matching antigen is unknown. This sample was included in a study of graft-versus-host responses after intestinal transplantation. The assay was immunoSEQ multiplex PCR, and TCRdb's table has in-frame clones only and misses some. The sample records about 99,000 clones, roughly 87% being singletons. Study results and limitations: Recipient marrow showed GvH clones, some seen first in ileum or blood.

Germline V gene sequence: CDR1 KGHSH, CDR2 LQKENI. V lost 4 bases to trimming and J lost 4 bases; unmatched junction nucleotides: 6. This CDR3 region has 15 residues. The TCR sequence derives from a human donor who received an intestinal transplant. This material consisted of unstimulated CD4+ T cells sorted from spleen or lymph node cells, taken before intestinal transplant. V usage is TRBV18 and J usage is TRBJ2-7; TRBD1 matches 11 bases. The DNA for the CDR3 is TGTGCCAGCTCACGTCGGACAGGGGGCGGGTACGAGCAGTACTTC. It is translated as CASSRRTGGGYEQYF. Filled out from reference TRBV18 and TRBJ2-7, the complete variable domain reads NAGVMQNPRHLVRRRGQEARLRCSPMKGHSHVYWYRQLPEEGLKFMVYLQKENIIDESGMPKERFSAEFPKEGPSILRIQQVVRGDSAAYFCASSRRTGGGYEQYFGPGTRLTVT.